Listed below are T cell receptor beta chains from one sample, sequenced in a study of blood T cells in healthy people across ages. MiXCR, applied by TCRdb to the 5' RACE reads, yields one record per CDR3 protein. Among approximately 810,000 distinct CDR3 sequences listed, less than 35% were seen once. Sequenced input: blood. The receptors derive from a woman of 80 years or more in good health. Both conserved end residues are part of each CDR3. D genes are given only for firm matches. Expanded clones get a size class; other rows say once, few or many, or leave the size out.

>TRBD1|many|TRBV5-5|TRBJ2-5
TGTGCCAGCAGCCCAGGGACAGGGGGACCTCAAGAGACCCAGTACTTC
CASSPGTGGPQETQYF
>.|few|TRBV11-2|TRBJ1-2
TGTGCCAGCAGCCTAAGGGGCACCATGATGATATATGGCTACACCTTC
CASSLRGTMMIYGYTF
>.|.|TRBV12-3/TRBV12-4|TRBJ2-5
TGTGCCAGCAGTTTGGGAGGGGGGGCGAATGGGGAGACCCAGTACTTC
CASSLGGGANGETQYF
>TRBD1|many|TRBV20-1|TRBJ1-5
TGCAGTGCGGGACAGGCTCGCAGCAATCAGCCCCAGCATTTT
CSAGQARSNQPQHF
>.|.|TRBV6-4|TRBJ2-2
TGTGCCAGCAGTGACTCGGGGAACACCGGGGAGCTGTTTTTT
CASSDSGNTGELFF
>.|many|TRBV6-2/TRBV6-3|TRBJ1-2
TGTGCCAGCAGTTCCGCCACAGTACTGTATGGCTACACCTTC
CASSSATVLYGYTF
>.|.|TRBV24-1|TRBJ1-5
TGTGCCACCAGTGATTTCGGTCAGCCCCAGCATTTT
CATSDFGQPQHF
>TRBD1|many|TRBV30|TRBJ2-1
TGTGCCTGGAGTGCAGGGGGCAATGAGCAGTTCTTC
CAWSAGGNEQFF
>.|many|TRBV28|TRBJ2-7
TGTGCCAGCCTCTCAGGGAGCCCCTACGAGCAGTACTTC
CASLSGSPYEQYF
>.|many|TRBV7-2|TRBJ1-1
TGTGCCAGCAGCTTGGACAGAATGAACACTGAAGCTTTCTTT
CASSLDRMNTEAFF
>TRBD1|.|TRBV20-1|TRBJ2-7
TGCAGTGCTAGGCGACAGGGCCCTTCCTACGAGCAGTACTTC
CSARRQGPSYEQYF
>TRBD1|.|TRBV28|TRBJ2-2
TGTGCCAGCAGGGTGACCGGGACAGGAAACACCGGGGAGCTGTTTTTT
CASRVTGTGNTGELFF
>TRBD1|many|TRBV20-1|TRBJ2-5
TGCAGTGCTAGAGATGGGGACAGGGCTCGGGAGACCCAGTACTTC
CSARDGDRARETQYF
>.|few|TRBV5-1|TRBJ2-5
TGCGCCAGCAGCTTGGGGGCCTCGGGGAGGCTTACCCTTAAACAAGAGACCCAGTACTTC
CASSLGASGRLTLKQETQYF
>.|many|TRBV6-2/TRBV6-3|TRBJ2-7
TGTGCCAGCAGTTACGGGCAACCGCGGGGCTACGAGCAGTACTTC
CASSYGQPRGYEQYF
>.|.|TRBV6-5|TRBJ1-1
TGTGCCGGCAGCCTAACTGGAATGAACACTGAAGCTTTCTTT
CAGSLTGMNTEAFF
>.|many|TRBV7-9|TRBJ2-1
TGTGCCAGCAGCTTTACAGGGATCAATGAGCAGTTCTTC
CASSFTGINEQFF
>.|many|TRBV4-3|TRBJ2-5
TGCGCCAGCAGCCAAGATCTAGCGGAGACCCAGTACTTC
CASSQDLAETQYF
>.|.|TRBV4-3|TRBJ2-5
TGCGCCAGCAGCCCGGCGACGGGCCTACAAGAGGCCCAGTACTTC
CASSPATGLQEAQYF
>TRBD2|once|TRBV10-1|TRBJ2-1
TGCGCCAGCAGCCACGACGGGGGGGAGCTGTTCTTC
CASSHDGGELFF
>.|.|TRBV4-3|TRBJ1-1
TGCGCCAGCAGCCAAGATAGGGGTTACACTGAAGCTTTCTTT
CASSQDRGYTEAFF
>TRBD1|.|TRBV6-1|TRBJ2-2
TGTGCCAGCTCACGACAGGGGTGGGCCGGGGAGCTGTTTTTT
CASSRQGWAGELFF
>.|many|TRBV6-6|TRBJ1-2
TGTGCCAGCAGTTACTCTGATCCGGGACGATATGGCTACACCTTC
CASSYSDPGRYGYTF
>TRBD2|few|TRBV20-1|TRBJ2-2
TGCAGTGCTATTCCAGCGGGGGGGCCGGGGGCCGGGGAGCTGTTTTTT
CSAIPAGGPGAGELFF
>.|many|TRBV5-1|TRBJ2-5
TGCGCCAGCTCGCACTCAAGGCCCCCCCAAGAGACCCAGTACTTC
CASSHSRPPQETQYF
>.|many|TRBV10-1|TRBJ2-7
TGCGCCAGCAGTGAGTCTCCGGGGCGGGGTGGCGAGCAGTACTTC
CASSESPGRGGEQYF
>.|many|TRBV12-3/TRBV12-4|TRBJ1-2
TGTGCCAGCAGTTCCCCGGGGGTCTATGGCTACACCTTC
CASSSPGVYGYTF
>TRBD2|.|TRBV5-5|TRBJ2-5
TGTGCCAGCAGCTTGAGGGTAGCGGGGGCCCTCCAAGAGACCCAGTACTTC
CASSLRVAGALQETQYF
>.|many|TRBV23-1|TRBJ2-1
TGCGCCAGCGTAAGGTGGAGCCACGTCTACAATGAGCAGTTCTTC
CASVRWSHVYNEQFF
>TRBD1|many|TRBV4-2|TRBJ1-2
TGTGCCAGCAGCCCGGGACAGGGGGGAGGTGGCTACACCTTC
CASSPGQGGGGYTF
>.|many|TRBV5-1|TRBJ2-3
TGCGCCAGCAGCTCAAGGACGTCAGATACGCAGTATTTT
CASSSRTSDTQYF
>.|.|TRBV11-2|TRBJ1-1
TGTGCCAGCAGCCCCCACGGCAGGGCTGAAGCTTTCTTT
CASSPHGRAEAFF
>TRBD1|many|TRBV5-1|TRBJ2-7
TGCGCCAGCAGCCGAAGACAGGGTAAACCTGGTTACGAGCAGTACTTC
CASSRRQGKPGYEQYF
>TRBD1|few|TRBV27|TRBJ2-7
TGTGTCAGCAGTCGACAGGGAGCCTACGAGCAGTACTTC
CVSSRQGAYEQYF
>.|.|TRBV7-2|TRBJ2-7
TGTGCCAGCACCCTCGGGTTTGGATCCTACGAGCAGTACTTC
CASTLGFGSYEQYF
>.|.|TRBV20-1|TRBJ1-1
TGCAGTGCCCGAGGGGGGGGTGAGACTGAAGCTTTCTTT
CSARGGGETEAFF
>.|few|TRBV21-1|TRBJ1-6
TGTGCCAGCAGACCAGATGGACAGGGGGCGAAGACTGGGAATTCACCCCTCCACTTT
CASRPDGQGAKTGNSPLHF
>.|.|TRBV7-2|TRBJ2-1
TGTGCCAGCAGCACGGCCAGTGCCGAGCAGTTCTTC
CASSTASAEQFF
>.|many|TRBV10-2|TRBJ2-5
TGCGCCAGCACACAGTTCCAAGAGACCCAGTACTTC
CASTQFQETQYF
>.|.|TRBV27|TRBJ1-6
TGTGCCAGCAGTATCACAGGCTCGCTGTATAATTCACCCCCCCACTTT
CASSITGSLYNSPPHF
>.|many|TRBV7-2|TRBJ2-5
TGTGCCAGCAGCTTAAAGGGGCCCCAAGAGACCCAGTACTTC
CASSLKGPQETQYF
>TRBD1|.|TRBV19|TRBJ1-2
TGTGCCAGTATATTCCGGGACAGGGGTAACTATGGCTACACCTTC
CASIFRDRGNYGYTF
>.|once|TRBV3-1|TRBJ1-6
TGTGCCAGCAGCCAAGGAGAGGGTTCACCCCCCCACTTT
CASSQGEGSPPHF
>TRBD2|many|TRBV14|TRBJ2-1
TGTGCCAGCAGCCGGCGGGACTACCCGGGAGGTGAGCAGTTCTTC
CASSRRDYPGGEQFF
>.|.|TRBV3-1|TRBJ1-6
TGTGCCAGCAGCCCCGCTTCCGGTTTCTATAATTCACCCCTCCACTTT
CASSPASGFYNSPLHF
>TRBD2|few|TRBV3-1|TRBJ2-1
TGTGCCAGCAGCCAACAGCTAGCGGGGGGGCCTAATGAGCAGTTCTTC
CASSQQLAGGPNEQFF
>TRBD2|.|TRBV11-3|TRBJ2-5
TGTGCCAGCAGCCCTCTAGGACTAGCTGGTCGGGAGACCCAGTACTTC
CASSPLGLAGRETQYF
>TRBD1|few|TRBV20-1|TRBJ1-1
TGCAGTGCGTCGACCTGGGACAGACTGAACACTGAAGCTTTCTTT
CSASTWDRLNTEAFF
>TRBD1|many|TRBV5-6|TRBJ1-5
TGTGCCAGCAGCAGCCGGGACCAGGGGGGAGGCCAGCCCCAGCATTTT
CASSSRDQGGGQPQHF
>TRBD1|many|TRBV5-5|TRBJ1-5
TGTGCCAGCAGCTTGGCAGGGGGTATAGGCAATCAGCCCCAGCATTTT
CASSLAGGIGNQPQHF
>TRBD1|many|TRBV28|TRBJ2-1
TGTGCCAGCAGACAACGGACAGGCTTTTACAATGAGCAGTTCTTC
CASRQRTGFYNEQFF
>.|.|TRBV29-1|TRBJ1-2
TGCAGCGTGCCCCGGGACGGATGCTATGGCTACACCTTC
CSVPRDGCYGYTF
>.|.|TRBV12-3/TRBV12-4|TRBJ2-5
TGTGCCAGCAGTTTAGGTGGGGGGGCTTGGGGGGAGCAGTACTTC
CASSLGGGAWGEQYF
>TRBD1|many|TRBV7-2|TRBJ2-3
TGTGCCAGCAGGTGGGGACAGAGCACAGATACGCAGTATTTT
CASRWGQSTDTQYF
>TRBD1|.|TRBV30|TRBJ2-3
TGTACCTGGACAGGAAGTCGTGCAGATACGCAGTGTTTT
CTWTGSRADTQCF